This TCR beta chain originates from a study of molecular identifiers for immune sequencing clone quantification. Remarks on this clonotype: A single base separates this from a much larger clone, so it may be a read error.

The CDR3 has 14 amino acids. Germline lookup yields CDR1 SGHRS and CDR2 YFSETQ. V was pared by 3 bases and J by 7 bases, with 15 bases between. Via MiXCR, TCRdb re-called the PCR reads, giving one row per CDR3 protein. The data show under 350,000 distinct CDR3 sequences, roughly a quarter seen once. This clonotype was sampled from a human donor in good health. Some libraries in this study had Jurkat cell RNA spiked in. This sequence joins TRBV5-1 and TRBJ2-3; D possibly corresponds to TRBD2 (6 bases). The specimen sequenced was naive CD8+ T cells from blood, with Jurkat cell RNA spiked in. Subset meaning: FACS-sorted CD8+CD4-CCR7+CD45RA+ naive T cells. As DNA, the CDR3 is TGCGCCAGCAGCTCGATCGGGGGAAGAAATACGCAGTATTTT. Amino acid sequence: CASSSIGGRNTQYF.